This T cell receptor (beta chain) was identified during a study of blood T cell repertoires in COVID-19. The V and J ends lost 4 bases and 8 bases, in that order; junction bases with no gene match: 8. Germline lookup yields CDR1 MNHEY and CDR2 SMNVEV (reference sequence). The CDR3 runs to 15 residues. Profiled with immunoSEQ multiplex PCR; TCRdb holds only in-frame clones, not every one. Counted here are about 330,000 clones, 88% occurring once; the ten biggest clones make up 3.5% to 4.5%. Sequencing used peripheral blood. The clonotype was recovered from a woman in her 50s with active or convalescent COVID-19. This chain joins TRBV27 and TRBJ1-4; 9 nucleotides agree with TRBD1. CDR3: CASSSAGTGYEKLFF. The CDR3 DNA sequence: TGTGCCAGCAGTTCCGCCGGGACAGGGTACGAAAAACTGTTTTTT.